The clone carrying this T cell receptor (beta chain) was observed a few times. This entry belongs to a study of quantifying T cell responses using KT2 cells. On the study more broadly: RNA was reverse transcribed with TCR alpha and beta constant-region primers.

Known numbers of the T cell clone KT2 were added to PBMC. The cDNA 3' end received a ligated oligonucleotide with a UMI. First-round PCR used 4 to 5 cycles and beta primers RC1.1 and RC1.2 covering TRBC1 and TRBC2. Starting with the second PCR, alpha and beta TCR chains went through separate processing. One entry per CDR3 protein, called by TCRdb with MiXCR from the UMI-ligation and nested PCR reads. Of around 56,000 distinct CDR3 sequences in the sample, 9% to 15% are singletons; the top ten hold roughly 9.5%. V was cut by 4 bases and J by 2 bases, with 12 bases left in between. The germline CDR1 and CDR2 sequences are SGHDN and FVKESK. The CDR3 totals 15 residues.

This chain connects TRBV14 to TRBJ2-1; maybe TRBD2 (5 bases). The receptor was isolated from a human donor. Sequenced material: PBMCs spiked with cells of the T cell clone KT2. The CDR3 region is CASSRSSNAYNEQFF. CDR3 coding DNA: TGTGCCAGCAGCCGATCTAGCAACGCCTACAATGAGCAGTTCTTC.